This T cell receptor beta chain is drawn from a study of human T cells and chemical hapten exposure. Each CDR3 protein gets one entry after TCRdb re-called the RACE reads with MiXCR. This table has approximately 100,000 distinct CDR3 sequences, approximately 10% appearing once. The time point was: patch test 1, 2 weeks after DPC sensitization. Regarding treatment: therapeutic diphenylcyclopropenone sensitization with weekly scalp DPC. Germline CDR1 SQVTM, CDR2 ANQGSEA. V was trimmed by 5 bases and J by 4 bases, leaving 11 bases between them. The CDR3 sequence is 12 residues long. This clonotype was seen a handful of times.

The chain employs TRBV29-1 and TRBJ2-5; D gene uncertain. This receptor was identified in a woman aged 40 to 50 with alopecia areata. Some clones in this sample may be carry-over from other donors' samples. The source was whole blood, collected in connection with sensitization to the hapten diphenylcyclopropenone (DPC). CDR3 in DNA: TGCAGCGTTCCGGTAAAGGGAGAGACCCAGTACTTC. Its translation is CSVPVKGETQYF.